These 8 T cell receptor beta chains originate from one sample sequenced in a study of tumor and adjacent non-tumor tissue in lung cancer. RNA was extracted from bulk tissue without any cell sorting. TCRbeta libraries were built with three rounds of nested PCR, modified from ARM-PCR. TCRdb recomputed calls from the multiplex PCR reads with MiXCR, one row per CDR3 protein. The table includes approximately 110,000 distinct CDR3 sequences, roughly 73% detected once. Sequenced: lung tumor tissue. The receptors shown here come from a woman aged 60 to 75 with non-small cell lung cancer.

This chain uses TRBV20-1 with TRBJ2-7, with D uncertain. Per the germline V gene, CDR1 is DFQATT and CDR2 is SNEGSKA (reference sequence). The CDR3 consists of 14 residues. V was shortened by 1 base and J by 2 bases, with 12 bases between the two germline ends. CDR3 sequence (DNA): TGCAGTGCTAGAGGAGACTCCCTACCCTACGAGCAGTACTTC. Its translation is CSARGDSLPYEQYF.

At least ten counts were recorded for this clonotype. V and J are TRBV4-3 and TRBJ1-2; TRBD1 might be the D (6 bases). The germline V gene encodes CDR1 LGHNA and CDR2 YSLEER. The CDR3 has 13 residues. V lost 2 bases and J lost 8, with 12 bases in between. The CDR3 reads CASSQIGTLGYTF. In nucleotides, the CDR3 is TGCGCCAGCAGCCAAATAGGGACATTGGGCTACACCTTC.

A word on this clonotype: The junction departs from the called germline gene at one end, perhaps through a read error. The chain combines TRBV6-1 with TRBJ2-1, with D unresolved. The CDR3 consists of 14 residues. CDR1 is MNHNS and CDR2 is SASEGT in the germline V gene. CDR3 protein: CAGSEMASTNEQFF. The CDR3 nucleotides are TGCGCCGGCAGTGAAATGGCTAGTACCAATGAGCAGTTCTTC.

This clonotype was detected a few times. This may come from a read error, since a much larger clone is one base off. In nucleotides, the CDR3 is TGCAGTGCTAGCCTCGAGAGGTTCGGGGAGCTGTTTTTT. Encoded protein: CSASLERFGELFF. The genes are TRBV20-1 and TRBJ2-2; D ambiguous. Germline V gene data show CDR1 as DFQATT and CDR2 as SNEGSKA (reference sequence). This CDR3 has 13 residues. Trimming removed 3 bases at V and 7 bases at J, with 12 bases between.

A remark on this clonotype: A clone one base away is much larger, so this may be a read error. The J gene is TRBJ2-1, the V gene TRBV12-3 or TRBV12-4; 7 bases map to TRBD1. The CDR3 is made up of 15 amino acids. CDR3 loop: CASSLTGARVHEHFF. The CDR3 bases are TGTGCCAGCAGTTTAACAGGGGCTAGGGTCCATGAGCATTTCTTC.

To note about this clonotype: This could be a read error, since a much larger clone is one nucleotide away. In DNA form, the CDR3 reads TGCAGTGCTAGCTACCAGGGAGGCGAGCAGTACTTC. Protein sequence: CSASYQGGEQYF. The chain is built from TRBV20-1 and TRBJ2-7; D is perhaps TRBD2 (6 bases). The V end lost 3 bases, the J end lost 6 bases, and 12 bases lay between the germline ends. Germline V lookup: CDR1 DFQATT, CDR2 SNEGSKA (reference sequence). This CDR3 comprises 12 residues.

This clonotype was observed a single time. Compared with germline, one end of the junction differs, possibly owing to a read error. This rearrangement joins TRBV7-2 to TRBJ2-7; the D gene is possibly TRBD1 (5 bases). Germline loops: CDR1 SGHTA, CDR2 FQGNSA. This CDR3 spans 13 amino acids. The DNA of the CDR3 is TGTGCTAGCAGCTATGACAGCTCCTACGAGCAGTACTTC. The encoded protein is CASSYDSSYEQYF.

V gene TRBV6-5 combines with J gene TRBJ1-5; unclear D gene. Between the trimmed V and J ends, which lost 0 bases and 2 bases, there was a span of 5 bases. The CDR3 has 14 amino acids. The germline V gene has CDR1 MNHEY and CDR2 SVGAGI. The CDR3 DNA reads TGTGCCAGCAGTTACTCTTTGGGCAATCAGCCCCAGCATTTT. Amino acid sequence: CASSYSLGNQPQHF.